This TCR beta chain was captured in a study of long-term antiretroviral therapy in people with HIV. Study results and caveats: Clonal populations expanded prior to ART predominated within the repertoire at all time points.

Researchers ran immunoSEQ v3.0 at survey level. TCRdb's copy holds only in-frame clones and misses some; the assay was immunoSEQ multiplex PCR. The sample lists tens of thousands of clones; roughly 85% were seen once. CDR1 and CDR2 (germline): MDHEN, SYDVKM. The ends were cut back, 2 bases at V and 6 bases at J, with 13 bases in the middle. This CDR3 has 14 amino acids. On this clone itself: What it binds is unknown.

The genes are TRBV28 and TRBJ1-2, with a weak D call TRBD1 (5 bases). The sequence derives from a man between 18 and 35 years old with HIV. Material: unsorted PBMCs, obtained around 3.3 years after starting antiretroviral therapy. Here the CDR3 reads CASSLEGDRHGYTF. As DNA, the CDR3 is TGTGCCAGCAGTTTAGAAGGGGACCGCCATGGCTACACCTTC.